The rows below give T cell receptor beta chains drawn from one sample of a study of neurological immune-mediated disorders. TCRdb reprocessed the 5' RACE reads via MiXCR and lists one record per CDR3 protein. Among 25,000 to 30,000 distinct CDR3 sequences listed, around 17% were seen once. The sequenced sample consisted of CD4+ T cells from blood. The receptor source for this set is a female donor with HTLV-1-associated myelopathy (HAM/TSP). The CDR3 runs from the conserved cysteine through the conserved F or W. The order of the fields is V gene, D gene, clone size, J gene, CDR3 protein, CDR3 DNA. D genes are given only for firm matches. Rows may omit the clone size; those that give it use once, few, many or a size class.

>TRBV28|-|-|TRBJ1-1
CASPPPDGRAEAFF
TGTGCCAGCCCCCCCCCAGATGGAAGGGCTGAAGCTTTCTTT
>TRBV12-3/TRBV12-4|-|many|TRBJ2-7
CASSFRPDEQYF
TGTGCCAGCAGCTTTCGACCCGACGAGCAGTACTTC
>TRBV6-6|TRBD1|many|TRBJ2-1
CASSYQPGQGIYNEQFF
TGTGCCAGCAGTTACCAACCGGGACAGGGGATTTACAATGAGCAGTTCTTC
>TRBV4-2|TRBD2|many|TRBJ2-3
CASSQNHMGTSGRTQYF
TGTGCCAGCAGCCAGAACCATATGGGGACTAGCGGTCGGACGCAGTATTTT
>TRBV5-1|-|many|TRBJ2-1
CASAVGDYNEQFF
TGCGCCAGCGCAGTAGGGGACTACAATGAGCAGTTCTTC
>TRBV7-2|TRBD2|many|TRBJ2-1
CASSLSGRVNEQFF
TGTGCCAGCAGCTTAAGCGGGAGGGTCAATGAGCAGTTCTTC
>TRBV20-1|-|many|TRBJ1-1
CSASEGGFPEAFF
TGCAGTGCTAGTGAAGGAGGGTTTCCTGAAGCTTTCTTT
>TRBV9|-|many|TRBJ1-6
CASSGGLYNSPLHF
TGTGCCAGCAGCGGCGGCCTCTATAATTCACCCCTCCACTTT
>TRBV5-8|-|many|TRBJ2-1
CASSLVPRADNEQFF
TGTGCCAGCAGCTTGGTCCCTAGAGCCGACAATGAGCAGTTCTTC
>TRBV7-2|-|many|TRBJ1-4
CASSLGGGASEKLFF
TGTGCCAGCAGCTTAGGTGGGGGGGCTTCTGAAAAACTGTTTTTT
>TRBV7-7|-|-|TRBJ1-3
CASRPIWTAGNTIYF
TGTGCTAGCAGACCAATCTGGACAGCTGGAAACACCATATATTTT
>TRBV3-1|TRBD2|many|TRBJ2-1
CASSQSAGGPYNEQFF
TGTGCCAGCAGCCAGTCAGCGGGAGGGCCCTACAATGAGCAGTTCTTC
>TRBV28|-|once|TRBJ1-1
CASRLGVATEAFF
TGTGCCAGTAGACTTGGGGTGGCCACTGAAGCTTTCTTT
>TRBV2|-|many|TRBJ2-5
CASRGSGAGETQYF
TGTGCCAGCAGGGGGTCCGGGGCAGGGGAGACCCAGTACTTC
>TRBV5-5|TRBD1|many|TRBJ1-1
CASSTQGDTEAFF
TGTGCCAGCAGTACCCAGGGGGACACTGAAGCTTTCTTT
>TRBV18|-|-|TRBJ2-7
CASSPTGLGVDEQYF
TGTGCCAGCTCACCCACCGGACTGGGGGTGGACGAGCAGTACTTC
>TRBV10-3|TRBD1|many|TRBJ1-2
CAISGGDSSYGYTF
TGTGCCATCAGTGGGGGGGACAGCTCCTATGGCTACACCTTC
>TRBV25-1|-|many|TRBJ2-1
CASSEDLGSYNEQFF
TGTGCCAGCAGTGAAGATCTAGGCTCCTACAATGAGCAGTTCTTC
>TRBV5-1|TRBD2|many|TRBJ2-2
CASKAGASTGELFF
TGCGCCAGCAAAGCGGGAGCGAGTACCGGGGAGCTGTTTTTT
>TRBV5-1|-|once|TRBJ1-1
CASRIRQGNTEAFF
TGCGCCAGCAGAATAAGGCAGGGGAACACTGAAGCTTTCTTT
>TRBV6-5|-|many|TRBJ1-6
CASTAGSSYNSPLHF
TGTGCCAGCACCGCAGGTAGCTCCTATAATTCACCCCTCCACTTT
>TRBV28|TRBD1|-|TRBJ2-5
CASSRLAGQGEVEKTQYF
TGTGCCAGCAGTAGACTCGCGGGACAGGGGGAGGTTGAGAAGACCCAGTACTTC
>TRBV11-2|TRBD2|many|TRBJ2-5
CASSARLAGGETQYF
TGTGCCAGCAGCGCTCGACTAGCGGGGGGAGAGACCCAGTACTTC
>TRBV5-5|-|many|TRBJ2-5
CASSLGRSGQETQYF
TGTGCCAGCAGCTTGGGACGTTCGGGCCAAGAGACCCAGTACTTC
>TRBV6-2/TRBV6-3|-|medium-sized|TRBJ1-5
CASSFLLGNQPQHF
TGTGCCAGCAGTTTCCTCCTAGGCAATCAGCCCCAGCATTTT
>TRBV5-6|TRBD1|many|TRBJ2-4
CASSSLGTATTKNIQYF
TGTGCCAGCAGCTCTCTGGGGACAGCAACTACCAAAAACATTCAGTACTTC
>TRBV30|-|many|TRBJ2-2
CAWSPESQQWYLGRSTGELFF
TGTGCCTGGAGCCCCGAATCCCAGCAGTGGTATTTGGGGCGGTCAACCGGGGAGCTGTTTTTT
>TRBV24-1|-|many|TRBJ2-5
CATGEGRARETQYF
TGTGCCACCGGTGAGGGACGGGCCCGGGAGACCCAGTACTTC
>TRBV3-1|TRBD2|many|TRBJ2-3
CASSQGLAGASDTQYF
TGTGCCAGCAGCCAAGGGCTAGCGGGAGCTTCTGATACGCAGTATTTT
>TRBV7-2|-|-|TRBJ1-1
CASSPTPNTEAFF
TGTGCCAGCAGCCCGACCCCCAACACTGAAGCTTTCTTT
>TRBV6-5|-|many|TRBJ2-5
CASSYLGGRAGTQYF
TGTGCCAGCAGTTACTTAGGAGGAAGGGCGGGGACCCAGTACTTC
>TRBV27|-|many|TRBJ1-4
CASSSLPNEKLFF
TGTGCCAGCAGCTCCCTACCTAATGAAAAACTGTTTTTT